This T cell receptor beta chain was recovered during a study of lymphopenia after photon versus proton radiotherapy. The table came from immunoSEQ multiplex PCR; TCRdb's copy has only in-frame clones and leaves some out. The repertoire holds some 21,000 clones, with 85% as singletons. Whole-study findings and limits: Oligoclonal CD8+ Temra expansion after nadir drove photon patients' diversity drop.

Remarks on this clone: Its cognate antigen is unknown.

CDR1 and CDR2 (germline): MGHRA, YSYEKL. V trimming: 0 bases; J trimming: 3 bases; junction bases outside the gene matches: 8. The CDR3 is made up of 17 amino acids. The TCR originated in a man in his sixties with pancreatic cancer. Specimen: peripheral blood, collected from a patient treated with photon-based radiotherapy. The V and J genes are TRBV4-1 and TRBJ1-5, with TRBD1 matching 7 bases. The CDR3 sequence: CASSQDFGTAINQPQHF. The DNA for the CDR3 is TGCGCCAGCAGCCAAGATTTCGGGACAGCTATCAATCAGCCCCAGCATTTT.